The 21 T cell receptor beta chains presented below share a single source sample, sequenced in a study of T cells in Graves' hyperthyroidism and ophthalmopathy. TCR beta CDR3 regions were amplified from RNA. RT-PCR in the first round (using the HTBI primer set) targeted the TCR CDR3. One entry per CDR3 protein results from TCRdb running MiXCR on the multiplex PCR reads. The sample consists of about 350,000 distinct CDR3 sequences, around a sixth of them appearing once. Source material: blood. The receptors derive from a middle-aged woman with Graves' ophthalmopathy.

The chain is built from TRBV30 and TRBJ1-1, with D maybe TRBD1 (5 bases). This CDR3 comprises 15 residues. Germline lookup yields CDR1 GTSNPN and CDR2 SVGIG (reference sequence). The V end lost 8 bases, the J end lost 0 bases, and 19 bases lay between the germline ends. For the CDR3, the DNA is TGTGCCGGGACCCTGCGCTCCTTGATGAACACTGAAGCTTTCTTT. Translating gives CAGTLRSLMNTEAFF.

This clonotype was counted many times. This rearrangement joins TRBV27 to TRBJ1-1; tentative D call: TRBD1 (6 bases). The CDR3 consists of 13 residues. CDR1 and CDR2 (germline): MNHEY, SMNVEV (reference sequence). V dropped 7 bases and J dropped 2 bases, with 11 bases sitting between them. In DNA form, the CDR3 reads TGTGCCAGCAAAGACAGGTCAAACACTGAAGCTTTCTTT. It encodes CASKDRSNTEAFF.

This clonotype was seen many times. V gene TRBV4-3 combines with J gene TRBJ1-1; D not certain. From germline, CDR1 is LGHNA and CDR2 YSLEER. The CDR3 is made up of 16 amino acids. V was shortened by 0 bases and J by 1 base, with 12 bases between the two germline ends. CDR3 sequence: CASSQDYRTANTEAFF. The CDR3 DNA reads as TGCGCCAGCAGCCAAGACTACCGGACGGCGAACACTGAAGCTTTCTTT.

In its sample, this clonotype was seen once. V gene TRBV20-1 combines with J gene TRBJ1-1; D remains ambiguous. Germline V gives CDR1 DFQATT, CDR2 SNEGSKA (reference sequence). V lost 0 bases and J 2 bases, leaving 7 bases between the germline ends. The CDR3 has 13 amino acids. This CDR3 is CSARDNPNTEAFF. The CDR3 bases are TGCAGTGCTAGAGATAATCCCAACACTGAAGCTTTCTTT.

DNA for the CDR3: TGTGCCAGCAGCTTGCGGGACCCGAGGGTGACCCAGTACTTC. This translates into CASSLRDPRVTQYF. The V and J genes are TRBV28 and TRBJ2-5; a weak D match, TRBD2 (6 bases). Trimming removed 6 bases from V and 7 bases from J, with 18 bases in between. Germline CDR1 and CDR2: MDHEN and SYDVKM. The CDR3 totals 14 residues.

The gene calls are TRBV6-2 or TRBV6-3 and TRBJ2-2; 10 bases map to TRBD2. The CDR3 consists of 20 residues. Germline CDR1 reads MNHEY; CDR2 reads SVGEGT. V shed 5 bases and J 6 bases; nucleotides not matched to a gene: 21. The CDR3 protein is CASSTNDGIPGLASPGELFF. The CDR3 bases are TGTGCCAGCAGTACCAACGACGGAATTCCGGGACTAGCGAGTCCCGGGGAGCTGTTTTTT.

This clonotype appeared many times. V and J are TRBV6-1 and TRBJ2-2; possibly TRBD1 for D (6 bases). The CDR3 is 16 residues long. Germline assignment: CDR1 MNHNS and CDR2 SASEGT. The germline V and J ends were trimmed by 6 bases and 7 bases, with 21 bases remaining between them. The CDR3 sequence is CASSQSKGVLIGELFF. Here the CDR3 DNA reads TGTGCCAGCAGCCAATCCAAGGGGGTGCTTATCGGGGAGCTGTTTTTT.

This clonotype was observed many times. The rearrangement links TRBV11-2 to TRBJ2-7, with 7 bases identical to TRBD1. The germline V gene has CDR1 SGHAT and CDR2 FQNNGV. J gave up 0 bases and V 6 bases, and 8 bases lay outside the gene matches. This CDR3 has 15 amino acids. This CDR3 reads CASRSTRDSSYEQYF. The CDR3 DNA is TGTGCCAGCAGGTCGACGAGGGACAGCTCCTACGAGCAGTACTTC.

This chain links TRBV6-1 with TRBJ2-7; unclear D gene. V was cut by 5 bases and J by 0 bases, with 20 bases left in between. The CDR3 runs to 17 residues. Germline V lookup: CDR1 MNHNS, CDR2 SASEGT. CDR3 sequence reads: CASSNPPWGTTSYEQYF. The CDR3 nucleotides are TGTGCCAGCAGTAATCCTCCGTGGGGTACAACCTCCTACGAGCAGTACTTC.

This clonotype was seen many times. CDR3 nucleotide sequence: TGCGCCAGCAGCTTGGACAGGGGTAAACGTTGGGAGCAGTACTTC. It specifies CASSLDRGKRWEQYF. The chain uses TRBV5-1 and TRBJ2-7, with 7 bases aligning to TRBD1. Germline CDR1 reads SGHRS; CDR2 reads YFSETQ. Trimming cost V 0 bases and J 7 bases; bases outside gene matches: 10. The CDR3 covers 15 residues.

This clonotype appeared many times. The chain carries TRBV25-1 and TRBJ2-7; no firm D call. V lost 2 bases and J lost 8, with 7 bases in between. This CDR3 has 11 residues. Germline loops: CDR1 MGHDK, CDR2 SYGVNS. The CDR3 DNA is TGTGCCAGCAGTGAAGGGGTCAAGCAGTACTTC. Translation: CASSEGVKQYF.

This clonotype has at least ten counts. This chain uses TRBV30 with TRBJ1-1; no firm D call. V was trimmed by 5 bases and J by 4 bases, leaving 8 bases between them. CDR3 size: 11 residues. Germline V gene data show CDR1 as GTSNPN and CDR2 as SVGIG (reference sequence). The CDR3 is CAWGWSTEAFF. The CDR3 DNA follows: TGTGCCTGGGGTTGGAGCACTGAAGCTTTCTTT.

CDR3 nucleotide sequence: TGTGCCAGCAGTGCCCGGGCGGTCTATGGCTACACCTTC. Its protein product is CASSARAVYGYTF. The chain links TRBV6-1 to TRBJ1-2; D gene ambiguous. The V end lost 4 bases, the J end lost 4 bases, and 10 bases lay between the germline ends. The CDR3 runs to 13 residues. Germline CDR1 is MNHNS and CDR2 is SASEGT.

This clonotype was found many times. The chain uses TRBV6-1 and TRBJ1-5; perhaps TRBD1 as D (6 bases). Germline V gives CDR1 MNHNS, CDR2 SASEGT. The ends were cut back, 2 bases at V and 7 bases at J, with 18 bases in the middle. This CDR3 contains 16 residues. CDR3 sequence: CASSELGHRVGQPQHF. In DNA, the CDR3 is TGTGCCAGCAGTGAACTTGGGCACAGGGTCGGACAGCCCCAGCATTTT.

The sample holds many counts of this clonotype. The rearrangement joins TRBV28 to TRBJ2-5; 12 nucleotides agree with TRBD2. The CDR3 loop spans 16 amino acids. CDR1 and CDR2 from the germline V gene are MDHEN and SYDVKM. J lost 7 bases, V lost 5 bases, and 11 bases had no gene match. CDR3 in DNA: TGTGCCAGCAGTCCGCGACTAGCGGGGGCCTGGGGGACCCAGTACTTC. Residues: CASSPRLAGAWGTQYF.

This clonotype occurred many times. This rearrangement joins TRBV6-5 to TRBJ2-2; D could derive from TRBD1 or TRBD2 (5 bases each). The CDR3 length is 13 residues. The V end was cut by 4 bases, the J end by 8 bases, with 11 bases between. In germline, CDR1 is MNHEY, CDR2 SVGAGI. The chain's CDR3 is CASSWGPSGELFF. The CDR3, as DNA: TGTGCCAGCAGTTGGGGACCAAGTGGGGAGCTGTTTTTT.

This clonotype was seen ten or more times. The chain employs TRBV18 and TRBJ2-5, with TRBD1 matching 11 bases. The trim removed 8 bases at V and 0 bases at J, leaving 5 bases unmatched. The CDR3 runs 15 residues. Germline assignment: CDR1 KGHSH and CDR2 LQKENI. In DNA form, the CDR3 reads TGTGCCAGCACCCGGACAGGGGGCTACCAAGAGACCCAGTACTTC. It is translated as CASTRTGGYQETQYF. The whole variable domain, filled in from reference TRBV18 and TRBJ2-5, reads NAGVMQNPRHLVRRRGQEARLRCSPMKGHSHVYWYRQLPEEGLKFMVYLQKENIIDESGMPKERFSAEFPKEGPSILRIQQVVRGDSAAYFCASTRTGGYQETQYFGPGTRLLVL.

This clonotype was counted at least ten times. This chain connects TRBV29-1 to TRBJ1-2; D gene uncertain. The CDR3 has 14 residues. The germline V and J ends were trimmed by 3 bases and 8 bases, with 19 bases remaining between them. The germline CDR1 and CDR2 sequences are SQVTM and ANQGSEA. CDR3 in DNA: TGCAGCGTTGACGAGCGAACGGCGGCTGGAGGCTACACCTTC. Residues: CSVDERTAAGGYTF.

This clonotype was picked up many times. This chain uses TRBV7-8 with TRBJ2-5; TRBD2 aligns across 8 bases. The CDR3 is made up of 16 amino acids. V shed 4 bases and J 3 bases; nucleotides not matched to a gene: 10. Germline loops: CDR1 SGHVS, CDR2 FQNEAQ. The CDR3 sequence: CASSSRYLREEETQYF. The CDR3 DNA is TGTGCCAGCAGCTCAAGATATCTGCGGGAGGAAGAGACCCAGTACTTC. The whole variable domain, filled in from reference TRBV7-8 and TRBJ2-5, reads GAGVSQSPRYKVAKRGQDVALRCDPISGHVSLFWYQQALGQGPEFLTYFQNEAQLDKSGLPSDRFFAERPEGSVSTLKIQRTQQEDSAVYLCASSSRYLREEETQYFGPGTRLLVL.

V and J are TRBV30 and TRBJ1-2; no reliable D call. The CDR3 loop spans 14 amino acids. Trimming shortened V by 2 bases and J by 4 bases, and 14 bases separated the two germline ends. CDR1 is GTSNPN, CDR2 SVGIG, per germline (reference sequence). CDR3 nucleotide sequence: TGTGCCTGGAGTCCCGGGAATTCGGGCTATGGCTACACCTTC. Protein product: CAWSPGNSGYGYTF.

J is TRBJ2-4 and V is TRBV5-1; D may be TRBD2 (6 bases). This CDR3 has 14 residues. Looked up from germline, CDR1 is SGHRS and CDR2 is YFSETQ. The germline V and J ends were trimmed by 4 bases and 8 bases, with 16 bases remaining between them. DNA of the CDR3: TGCGCCAGCAGCCGTTCTTCGTGGGGGGACATTCAGTACTTC. It is translated as CASSRSSWGDIQYF.